Presented here are 6 T cell receptor beta chains from one specimen sequenced in a study of identical twins (dated by TCRdb to 2016 to 2018). To prepare the library, 5' RACE was applied. TCRdb lists the instrument as Illumina HiSeq 2000. In-frame beta chains were kept once TCRdb had trimmed the public reads at Q25 with fastp and called clones with MiXCR. Identical CDR3 protein sequences are pooled into one entry, listed with their most common genes and DNA. The table for this sample lists under 1 million distinct CDR3 sequences; around an eighth of them were counted only once. Roughly 1.5% of the sample rests with the top ten. The sample was also linked to a second study, of yellow fever vaccine responses in identical twins.

Sequenced: PBMCs. Receptors originate from a woman between 18 and 29 years old in good health.

This clonotype was detected only a few times. V is TRBV6-5 and J is TRBJ2-1; D unresolved. Trimming stripped 4 bases from V and 7 bases from J, with 5 bases between. The CDR3 extends over 11 amino acids. The germline V gene encodes CDR1 MNHEY and CDR2 SVGAGI. The CDR3 coding sequence is TGTGCCAGCAGTTGGTCGAATGAGCAGTTCTTC. Translating gives CASSWSNEQFF.

Many counts were recorded for this clonotype. The genes are TRBV12-3 or TRBV12-4 and TRBJ1-1; D not resolved. The CDR3 is made up of 14 amino acids. Trimming left V 3 bases short and J 1 base short, with 9 bases between. The CDR3: CASSLERANTEAFF. The CDR3 DNA reads as TGTGCCAGCAGTTTGGAGAGGGCGAACACTGAAGCTTTCTTT.

The chain combines TRBV12-3 or TRBV12-4 with TRBJ1-2; possible D gene TRBD1, 5 bases. V was cut by 6 bases and J by 12 bases, with 11 bases left in between. The CDR3 covers 10 residues. The CDR3 nucleotides read TGTGCCAGCAGCAGACAGAGGCACACCTTC. Amino acids: CASSRQRHTF.

This clonotype appeared many times. The chain couples TRBV12-3 or TRBV12-4 to TRBJ2-3; no clear D. The CDR3 is 17 amino acids. V shed 0 bases and J shed 0 bases, with 13 bases lying between them. CDR3 nucleotides: TGTGCCAGCAGTTTAGCGCGGAAGGCCCCTAGCACAGATACGCAGTATTTT. Protein: CASSLARKAPSTDTQYF.

CDR3 protein: CASSFYGVGGRDEQFF. The CDR3 region has the DNA TGTGCCAGCAGCTTCTACGGGGTGGGAGGGCGCGATGAGCAGTTCTTC. V is TRBV7-9 and J is TRBJ2-1; 7 bases map to TRBD2. The CDR3 is 16 amino acids. V was pared by 3 bases and J by 8 bases, with 13 bases of the junction left unmatched. Germline CDR1 is SEHNR and CDR2 is FQNEAQ (reference sequence).

The chain recombines TRBV29-1 with TRBJ2-1; TRBD2 matches 7 bases. Germline V gives CDR1 SQVTM, CDR2 ANQGSEA. The CDR3 loop spans 15 amino acids. The V gene end was trimmed by 6 bases and the J gene end by 3 bases; junction bases not matched to a gene: 11. The CDR3, as DNA: TGCAGCGTGGGCCTTACTAGCGTGGTCTACAATGAGCAGTTCTTC. This encodes CSVGLTSVVYNEQFF.